A single sample gave rise to the 18 T cell receptor beta chains below, sequenced in a study of CD8 T cells in ankylosing spondylitis. Via MiXCR, TCRdb re-called the 5' RACE reads, giving one row per CDR3 protein. This table has roughly 120,000 distinct CDR3 sequences, around 7% appearing once. Specimen: blood, either unsorted or a sorted T cell fraction (not recorded which). The receptor set was obtained from a male donor with ankylosing spondylitis or in good health (not recorded which).

This clonotype appeared many times. This chain connects TRBV4-3 to TRBJ1-3, with 8 bases identical to TRBD1. This CDR3 contains 17 residues. Germline V gene data show CDR1 as LGHNA and CDR2 as YSLEER. With V trimmed by 3 bases and J by 3 bases, 10 bases remained unmatched. The CDR3 protein is CASSQEYTGGIGNTIYF. The DNA of the CDR3 is TGCGCCAGCAGCCAGGAATATACAGGGGGAATTGGAAACACCATATATTTT.

This clonotype was observed many times. V gene TRBV7-8 combines with J gene TRBJ2-7, with D possibly TRBD2 on 7 matching bases. The CDR3 sequence is 16 residues long. Trimming stripped 0 bases from V and 6 bases from J, with 18 bases between. CDR1 and CDR2 from the germline V gene are SGHVS and FQNEAQ. CDR3 in DNA: TGTGCCAGCAGCTTAGCTGGGGGGGGGCCTAGGTCCGAGCAGTACTTC. Amino acid sequence: CASSLAGGGPRSEQYF.

V usage is TRBV5-1 and J usage is TRBJ2-5; D is tentatively TRBD1 or TRBD2 (5 bases each). V lost 3 bases, J lost 1 base, and 10 bases lay in between. This CDR3 region has 14 residues. In germline, CDR1 is SGHRS, CDR2 YFSETQ. In DNA, the CDR3 is TGCGCCAGCAGCTGGGGACGGCCCCAAGAGACCCAGTACTTC. Its protein product is CASSWGRPQETQYF. Full variable domain (remainder filled in from reference TRBV5-1 and TRBJ2-5): KAGVTQTPRYLIKTRGQQVTLSCSPISGHRSVSWYQQTPGQGLQFLFEYFSETQRNKGNFPGRFSGRQFSNSRSEMNVSTLELGDSALYLCASSWGRPQETQYFGPGTRLLVL.

On this clonotype itself: A single base separates this from a much larger clone, so it may be a read error. The CDR3 sequence: CASLRTGGNTEAFF. CDR3 DNA sequence: TGTGCCAGCTTACGGACAGGGGGCAACACTGAAGCTTTCTTT. This chain connects TRBV18 to TRBJ1-1; 11 bases line up with TRBD1. Looked up from germline, CDR1 is KGHSH and CDR2 is LQKENI. This CDR3 region has 14 residues. J gave up 2 bases and V 7 bases, and 3 bases lay outside the gene matches.

This clonotype was seen ten or more times. The chain has TRBV5-1 and TRBJ2-2, with D maybe TRBD1 (5 bases). CDR3 length: 15 residues. Germline values: CDR1 SGHRS, CDR2 YFSETQ. V dropped 1 base and J dropped 0 bases, with 7 bases sitting between them. The CDR3 is CASSLRGSNTGELFF. DNA for the CDR3: TGCGCCAGCAGCTTGAGGGGCTCGAACACCGGGGAGCTGTTTTTT.

This clonotype has a count of ten or more. Because the CDR3's place on the DNA is in doubt, the DNA is left out and the CDR3 is given as listed by TCRdb. The gene calls are TRBV6-5 and TRBJ2-3; TRBD1, the D gene given by the table, was not confirmed from the DNA. The CDR3 has 17 residues if both end residues are counted. Germline assignment: CDR1 MNHEY and CDR2 SVGAGI. The CDR3 loop is CASSSSAQGVSTDTQYF.

This clonotype was observed at least ten times. The V gene is TRBV27, the J gene TRBJ2-7; no firm D call. Trimming pared 3 bases from V and 3 bases from J, leaving 12 bases between. The CDR3 sequence is 14 residues long. Germline V gene sequence: CDR1 MNHEY, CDR2 SMNVEV (reference sequence). The CDR3 DNA is TGTGCCAGCAGTTTCCTTACAGATCACTACGAGCAGTACTTC. Protein product: CASSFLTDHYEQYF.

In this sample, this clonotype turned up many times. V gene TRBV12-3 or TRBV12-4 combines with J gene TRBJ2-3; TRBD2 matches at 8 bases. The CDR3 runs to 15 residues. Trimming took 8 bases from V and 2 from J; bases not matched to a gene: 9. The CDR3 bases are TGTGCCAGCGCCTTACAAGCGGGAGACACAGATACGCAGTATTTT. It codes for CASALQAGDTDTQYF.

This clonotype appeared many times. The V call is TRBV30, the J call TRBJ2-7; no clear D. The length of the CDR3 is 13 residues. The germline V gene has CDR1 GTSNPN and CDR2 SVGIG (reference sequence). Trimming left V 4 bases short and J 0 bases short, with 10 bases between. CDR3 sequence reads: CAWTDSPSYEQYF. DNA for the CDR3: TGTGCCTGGACGGATAGTCCCTCCTACGAGCAGTACTTC.

Many counts were recorded for this clonotype. The chain employs TRBV20-1 and TRBJ2-5; D gene uncertain. Germline V gene data show CDR1 as DFQATT and CDR2 as SNEGSKA (reference sequence). V lost 3 bases, J lost 2 bases, and 13 bases lay in between. The CDR3 length is 14 residues. CDR3 amino acids: CSASGLLLQETQYF. CDR3 nucleotide sequence: TGCAGTGCTAGCGGCCTTCTACTTCAAGAGACCCAGTACTTC.

This clonotype was detected many times. This chain joins TRBV20-1 and TRBJ2-7; D possibly corresponds to TRBD2 (6 bases). The V end lost 5 bases, the J end lost 2 bases, and 19 bases lay between the germline ends. Germline V lookup: CDR1 DFQATT, CDR2 SNEGSKA (reference sequence). The CDR3 is 15 residues long. The CDR3 coding sequence is TGCAGTGCTTCCGACTCGGGGGAGATGACCTACGAGCAGTACTTC. It yields the protein CSASDSGEMTYEQYF.

This clonotype has just a few counts. The chain uses TRBV2 and TRBJ2-3, with 7 bases aligning to TRBD1. V lost 6 bases to trimming and J lost 2 bases; unmatched junction nucleotides: 8. Germline CDR1 SNHLY, CDR2 FYNNEI. The length of the CDR3 is 15 residues. CDR3 sequence (DNA): TGTGCCAGCAGGCTGGGACAGAGCGCCACAGATACGCAGTATTTT. As protein: CASRLGQSATDTQYF.

This clonotype was found many times. The chain links TRBV29-1 to TRBJ2-7, with 7 bases identical to TRBD1. This CDR3 region has 13 residues. The V gene's germline CDR1 is SQVTM and CDR2 ANQGSEA. V shed 5 bases and J 9 bases; nucleotides not matched to a gene: 13. The CDR3 bases are TGCAGCGTTACGGGACAGCAGGGGATCGGGCAGTACTTC. Its protein is CSVTGQQGIGQYF.

The chain uses TRBV12-3 or TRBV12-4 and TRBJ1-5, with D perhaps matching TRBD1 (6 bases). Between the trimmed V and J ends, which lost 1 base and 6 bases, there was a span of 13 bases. CDR3 length: 15 residues. The CDR3 is CASSLEAGAGQPQHF. CDR3 in DNA: TGTGCCAGCAGTTTAGAGGCGGGGGCAGGTCAGCCCCAGCATTTT.

There are many counts of this clonotype. The genes are TRBV5-6 and TRBJ2-7; no reliable D call. The germline CDR1 and CDR2 sequences are SGHDT and YYEEEE. Between the trimmed V and J ends, which lost 0 bases and 5 bases, there was a span of 3 bases. The CDR3 totals 11 residues. In DNA, the CDR3 is TGTGCCAGCAGCTTGGAGCACGAGCAGTACTTC. It codes for CASSLEHEQYF. Supplemented by reference TRBV5-6 and TRBJ2-7, the full variable domain reads DAGVTQSPTHLIKTRGQQVTLRCSPKSGHDTVSWYQQALGQGPQFIFQYYEEEERQRGNFPDRFSGHQFPNYSSELNVNALLLGDSALYLCASSLEHEQYFGPGTRLTVT.

This clonotype has a count of ten or more. The genes are TRBV5-1 and TRBJ1-2; 12 nucleotides align to TRBD1. The length of the CDR3 is 16 residues. Germline CDR1 and CDR2: SGHRS and YFSETQ. V was clipped by 4 bases and J by 4 bases; unmatched bases: 8. CDR3 region: CASSAGQGATGYGYTF. The DNA of the CDR3 is TGCGCCAGCAGCGCGGGACAGGGGGCTACTGGCTATGGCTACACCTTC.

This clonotype was recorded many times. Relative to the germline gene, one junction end is altered; a read error may explain this. The V call is TRBV20-1, the J call TRBJ2-3, with 11 positions matching TRBD2. There are 16 residues in the CDR3. The germline CDR1 and CDR2 sequences are DFQATT and SNEGSKA (reference sequence). CDR3 residues: CSARESSGRVRDTQYF. The CDR3 coding sequence is TGCAGTGCGAGAGAGAGTAGCGGGAGGGTTAGAGATACGCAGTATTTT.

This clonotype was detected many times. V is TRBV24-1 and J is TRBJ1-1; D remains unclear. Trimming removed 3 bases from V and 7 bases from J, with 5 bases in between. The CDR3 covers 11 residues. Looked up from germline, CDR1 is KGHDR and CDR2 is SFDVKD. CDR3 loop: CATSDQFEAFF. The CDR3 DNA reads as TGTGCCACCAGTGATCAATTTGAAGCTTTCTTT.